This is a list of T cell receptor beta chains from one sample in a study of T cell clones after liver transplantation. The method was immunoSEQ multiplex PCR; TCRdb's version includes in-frame clones alone and lacks a portion of them. The sample lists under 150,000 clones, over 75% seen once, with approximately 0.88% in the top ten. Sequences were derived from CD4+ T cells from blood, sampled 12 months after liver transplant. The receptor source for this set is a human patient who received a liver transplant. Part of the T cells may come from the graft donor. Each CDR3 is given with its conserved first and last residue. A D gene is named only where the DNA matches it firmly.

V	J	D	CDR3
TRBV2	TRBJ1-5	NA	CASSENTSNQPQHF
TRBV7-7	TRBJ2-1	TRBD1	CASSDRLDRGPLYNEQFF
TRBV28	TRBJ1-4	TRBD1	CASSSHRGSEKLFF
TRBV6-1	TRBJ2-1	NA	CASRKGSYNEQFF
TRBV12-5	TRBJ1-4	NA	CASGPGGGVEKLFF
TRBV20-1	TRBJ2-7	NA	CSARMVYEQYF
TRBV19	TRBJ2-5	TRBD1	CASSVGTGRGTQYF
TRBV28	TRBJ1-2	NA	CASSLPDKNYGYTF
TRBV25-1	TRBJ1-5	NA	CASSPRTLNQPQHF
TRBV7-2	TRBJ2-3	NA	CASSNYGDTQYF
TRBV5-1	TRBJ2-2	NA	CASSLTANTGELFF
TRBV19	TRBJ1-5	TRBD1	CASSHRQGGHQPQHF
TRBV19	TRBJ1-1	NA	CASSIRVGIQAFF
TRBV28	TRBJ1-3	NA	CASRRSGARGNTIYF
TRBV2	TRBJ2-3	NA	CASGQYTDTQYF
TRBV7-2	TRBJ2-1	NA	CASSFPRVMWVNEQFF
TRBV2	TRBJ1-2	NA	CASSEAPGLSEVGYTF
TRBV7-2	TRBJ2-3	NA	CASSFPLAGATQYF
TRBV18	TRBJ2-5	NA	CASSPAGGGRETQYF
TRBV19	TRBJ1-1	NA	CASSPRGANTEAFF
TRBV5-4	TRBJ2-1	NA	CASSPDPRPGTNEQFF
TRBV7-2	TRBJ2-1	TRBD2	CASSRSLAANEQFF
TRBV19	TRBJ1-2	TRBD1	CASSVGQANYGYTF
TRBV27	TRBJ2-1	TRBD2	CASTQRLAGGNEQFF
TRBV19	TRBJ2-3	NA	CASSDTPGVSTDTQYF
TRBV19	TRBJ1-5	TRBD1	CASSHQGDGNQPQHF
TRBV5-1	TRBJ1-1	NA	CASRPSLGTEAFF
TRBV29-1	TRBJ1-1	TRBD1	CSVERTGREDTEAFF
TRBV7-5	TRBJ2-7	NA	CARRPELAGGPEQYF
TRBV6-6	TRBJ1-2	TRBD1	CASRAGGSNGYTF
TRBV19	TRBJ1-1	NA	CASSITAGSMNTEAFF
TRBV7-3	TRBJ2-2	TRBD1	CASSWTRQGADTGELFF
TRBV5-1	TRBJ2-1	TRBD2	CASSLGLAGVEQFF
TRBV6-5	TRBJ1-5	NA	CASSYSVNSNQPQHF
TRBV5-1	TRBJ2-3	TRBD2	CASSLLAGGADTQYF
TRBV5-4	TRBJ2-3	TRBD2	CASSLVLAGGPDTQYF
TRBV15	TRBJ1-1	TRBD1	CATSRAGTDVGAFF
TRBV10-2	TRBJ2-7	TRBD1	CASSESRDSLSYEQYF
TRBV15	TRBJ2-5	NA	CATSRQPLRETQYF
TRBV2	TRBJ1-4	TRBD1	CASRTGEVTNEKLFF
TRBV18	TRBJ2-3	NA	CASAGRQSTDTQYF
TRBV5-1	TRBJ1-2	NA	CASSPGPDSSYGYTF
TRBV21-1	TRBJ1-2	NA	CASRNHNYGYTF
TRBV2	TRBJ2-7	TRBD1	CASRQDGQGGEQYF
TRBV5-4	TRBJ2-1	NA	CASSLGTPLEGEQFF
TRBV9	TRBJ2-1	NA	CASSVQGQNEQFF
TRBV25-1	TRBJ2-7	NA	CASSDHNEQYF
TRBV6-6	TRBJ1-1	NA	CASSRLFLGAFF
TRBV2	TRBJ1-2	NA	CASSGDNYGYTF
TRBV30	TRBJ2-3	NA	CAQGGGDTQYF
TRBV20-1	TRBJ2-7	NA	CSAQGYDEQYF
TRBV6-7	TRBJ2-2	NA	CASPPGLTGELFF
TRBV27	TRBJ2-7	NA	CASSLYPKRNEQYF
TRBV28	TRBJ1-2	TRBD1	CASTLAHPGQGSYGYTF